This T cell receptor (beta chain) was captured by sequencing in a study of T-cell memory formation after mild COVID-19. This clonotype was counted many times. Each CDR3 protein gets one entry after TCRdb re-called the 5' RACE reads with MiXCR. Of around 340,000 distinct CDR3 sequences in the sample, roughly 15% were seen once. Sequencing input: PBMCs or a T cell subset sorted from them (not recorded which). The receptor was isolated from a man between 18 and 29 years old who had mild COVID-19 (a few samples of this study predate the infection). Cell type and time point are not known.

The CDR3 here is CASSLAGGPDEQFF. The CDR3 nucleotides are TGTGCCAGCAGCCTAGCGGGGGGGCCCGATGAGCAGTTCTTC. This chain joins TRBV2 and TRBJ2-1, with 12 nucleotides matching TRBD2. CDR1 and CDR2 from the germline V gene are SNHLY and FYNNEI. V was pared by 6 bases and J by 8 bases, with 5 bases of the junction left unmatched. The CDR3 length is 14 residues.